This T cell receptor beta chain stems from a study of blood T cell repertoires in COVID-19 (dated by TCRdb to the early 2020s). About the full investigation: Collaborator samples came from the United States, Italy and Spain and covered acute and convalescent phases of COVID-19. The samples were drawn from the first 160 participants of the ongoing ImmuneRACE study and from some 1,300 subjects provided by 6 global collaborators. The repertoires were released in a freely available public database intended as a resource for research on the immune response to SARS-CoV-2. Deeply sampled blood TCRbeta repertoires from subjects exposed to, actively infected with, or recovered from COVID-19 were included in the dataset. Where HLA class I and class II types were available, the types were taken from metadata supplied by the sample provider, not from assay-based typing. Nearly every sample came with metadata listing a de-identified subject ID, COVID-19 status, age in years and sex. The material from the prospective study consisted of cDNA or gDNA derived from T cells, B-cell-depleted T cells, or PBMCs.

This clone was counted once. Its antigen is still unknown. One base away there is no much larger clone; base qualities are not given. From the germline V gene, CDR1 is MNHEY and CDR2 is SVGAGI. Ends trimmed: V by 7 bases, J by 4 bases; bases unmatched to a gene: 1. The CDR3 contains 12 residues, cysteine and phenylalanine counted. Just CDR3 DNA is preserved here, 36 bases in frame from base 1. TCRbeta CDR3 regions were amplified from genomic DNA using the immunoSEQ Assay, a bias-controlled multiplex PCR. The authors processed their data as follows. Nucleated cell counts per sample were estimated from amplification of reference gene primers within the assay. Sequence reads were collapsed and filtered to measure the absolute abundance of every unique TCRbeta CDR3 rearrangement. For each sample, productive Simpson clonality was calculated as the square root of Simpson's diversity index across productive rearrangements. TCRdb took over this immuneACCESS table, retaining in-frame rearrangements with V and J assigned. Such tables are incomplete; in checked studies, under half of the missing clones stem from an unresolved V gene, and the remainder is unexplained. V, J and clone size reflect that table, while D and trimming were determined from the DNA. Counted in this sample were a few hundred thousand clones; 70% to 90% of them appeared once. More than 9% of the sample rests with the top ten.

Study-wide findings and limitations: How much clinical and demographic metadata was included differed by source and by participant, and the metadata was provided uncurated.

At one collaborating source in Seattle, patients were enrolled during active infection and were followed longitudinally through the course of disease. Whole blood was collected in K2EDTA tubes by collaborating institutions according to the institutions' own protocols. For TCRbeta analysis, collaborators shipped samples in one of three forms: frozen whole blood, isolated PBMCs, or DNA extracted from either of those sample types. This TCR derives from a woman between 25 and 40 years old with COVID-19, enrolled during active disease. This receptor chain uses TRBV6-5 and TRBJ2-3, and 8 junctional nucleotides match TRBD1. The sequencing input was peripheral blood. The DNA is as follows: TGTGCCAGCACAGGGGGCGCAGATACGCAGTATTTT. This yields the protein CASTGGADTQYF.